This T cell receptor (beta chain) emerged from a study of human T cells and chemical hapten exposure. The study, taken as a whole, reports: Relative to control repertoires, expanded TCRs gave rise to significantly more large CDR3 similarity clusters.

Regarding this clonotype: Its antigen remains unidentified.

Per the study methods: A typical sample had some 87,000 TCRs, with about 20,000 to 690,600 overall. TCRdb reprocessed the RACE reads with MiXCR, giving one entry per CDR3 protein. It is TCRdb's table, rather than the study itself, that gives the V and J calls and clone size. This sample yields around 360,000 distinct CDR3 sequences, of which over 6% are seen a single time; 4.5% to 6% belongs to the top ten. This sample's time point: patch test 2, 6 weeks after DPC sensitization. The treatment here: therapeutic diphenylcyclopropenone sensitization with weekly scalp DPC. Losses at the gene ends were 5 bases for V and 5 bases for J; bases not matched to a gene: 15. Germline loops: CDR1 DFQATT, CDR2 SNEGSKA (reference sequence). The CDR3 is 17 amino acids.

The source material was whole blood, sampled in connection with sensitization to the hapten diphenylcyclopropenone (DPC). This receptor was obtained from a woman between 18 and 29 years old with alopecia areata. Some clones in this sample may be carry-over from other donors' samples. The chain joins TRBV20-1 to TRBJ2-3, with 11 bases that match TRBD2. CDR3 DNA sequence: TGCAGTGCTCGAGGTCCTAGCGGGGGGCCCGGGGTAGATACGCAGTATTTT. It is translated as CSARGPSGGPGVDTQYF.